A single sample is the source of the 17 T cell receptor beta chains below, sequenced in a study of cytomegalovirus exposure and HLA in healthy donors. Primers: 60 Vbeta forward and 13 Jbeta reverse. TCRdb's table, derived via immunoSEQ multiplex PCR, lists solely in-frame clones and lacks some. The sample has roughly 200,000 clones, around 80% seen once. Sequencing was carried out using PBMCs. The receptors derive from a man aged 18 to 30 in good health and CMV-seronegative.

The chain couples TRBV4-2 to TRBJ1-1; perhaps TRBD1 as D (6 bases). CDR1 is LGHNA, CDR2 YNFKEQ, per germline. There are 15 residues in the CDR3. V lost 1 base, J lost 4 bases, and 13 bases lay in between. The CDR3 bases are TGTGCCAGCAGCCAAGCTTCAGGGGAGAGCACTGAAGCTTTCTTT. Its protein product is CASSQASGESTEAFF.

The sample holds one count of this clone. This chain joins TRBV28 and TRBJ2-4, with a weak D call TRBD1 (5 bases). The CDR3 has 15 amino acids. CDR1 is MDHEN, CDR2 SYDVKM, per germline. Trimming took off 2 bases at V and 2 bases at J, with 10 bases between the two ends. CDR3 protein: CASSLRGSPKNIQYF. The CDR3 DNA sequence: TGTGCCAGCAGTTTAAGGGGATCCCCCAAAAACATTCAGTACTTC.

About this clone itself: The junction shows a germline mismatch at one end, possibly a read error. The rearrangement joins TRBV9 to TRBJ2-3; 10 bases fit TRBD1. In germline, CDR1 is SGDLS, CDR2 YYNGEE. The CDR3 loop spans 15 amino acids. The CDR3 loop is CASSPTGTGVDTLYF. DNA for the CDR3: TGTGCCAGCAGCCCGACAGGGACAGGGGTAGATACGCTGTATTTT.

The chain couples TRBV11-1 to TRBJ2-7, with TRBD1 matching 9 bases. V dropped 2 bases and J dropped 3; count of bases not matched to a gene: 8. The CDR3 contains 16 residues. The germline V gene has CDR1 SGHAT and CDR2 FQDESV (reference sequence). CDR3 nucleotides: TGTGCCAGCAGCTTATCAGACAGGGGGACCTTCTACGAGCAGTACTTC. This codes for CASSLSDRGTFYEQYF.

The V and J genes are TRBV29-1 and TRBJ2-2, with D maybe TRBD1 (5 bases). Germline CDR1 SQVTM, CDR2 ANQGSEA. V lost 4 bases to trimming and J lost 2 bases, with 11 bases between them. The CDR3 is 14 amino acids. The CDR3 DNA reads TGCAGCGTTGCTCACAGGATCAACACCGGGGAGCTGTTTTTT. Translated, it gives CSVAHRINTGELFF.

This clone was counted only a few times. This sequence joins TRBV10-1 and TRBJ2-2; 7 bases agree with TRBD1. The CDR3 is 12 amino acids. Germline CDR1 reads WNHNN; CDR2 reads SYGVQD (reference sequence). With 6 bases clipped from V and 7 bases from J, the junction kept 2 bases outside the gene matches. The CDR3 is CASRQGSGELFF. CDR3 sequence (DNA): TGCGCCAGCAGACAGGGGAGCGGGGAGCTGTTTTTT.

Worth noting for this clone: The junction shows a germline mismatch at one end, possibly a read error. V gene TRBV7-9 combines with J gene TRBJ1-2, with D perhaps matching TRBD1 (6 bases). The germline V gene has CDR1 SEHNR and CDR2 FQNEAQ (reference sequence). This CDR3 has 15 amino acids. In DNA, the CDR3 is TGTTCCAGCAGCTTGGTGGACAGTACTAACTATGGCTACACCTTC. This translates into CSSSLVDSTNYGYTF. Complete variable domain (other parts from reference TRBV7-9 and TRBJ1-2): DTGVSQNPRHKITKRGQNVTFRCDPISEHNRLYWYRQTLGQGPEFLTYFQNEAQLEKSRLLSDRFSAERPKGSFSTLEIQRTEQGDSAMYLCSSSLVDSTNYGYTFGSGTRLTVV.

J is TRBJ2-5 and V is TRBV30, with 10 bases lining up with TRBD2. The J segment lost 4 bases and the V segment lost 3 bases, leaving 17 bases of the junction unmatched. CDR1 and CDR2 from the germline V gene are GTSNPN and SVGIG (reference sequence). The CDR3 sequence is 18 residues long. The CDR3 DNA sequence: TGTGCCTGGAGGCCAAAGGCCCTTACTAGCGGGATACGAGAGACCCAGTACTTC. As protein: CAWRPKALTSGIRETQYF.

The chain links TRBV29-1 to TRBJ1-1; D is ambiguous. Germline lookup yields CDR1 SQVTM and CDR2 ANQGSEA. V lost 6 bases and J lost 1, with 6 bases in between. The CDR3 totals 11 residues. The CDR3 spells CSVYRNTEAFF. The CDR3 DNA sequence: TGCAGCGTCTACCGGAACACTGAAGCTTTCTTT. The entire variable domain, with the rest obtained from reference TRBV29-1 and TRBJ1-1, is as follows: SAVISQKPSRDICQRGTSLTIQCQVDSQVTMMFWYRQQPGQSLTLIATANQGSEATYESGFVIDKFPISRPNLTFSTLTVSNMSPEDSSIYLCSVYRNTEAFFGQGTRLTVV.

The CDR3 sequence: CASTLGGGFYEQYF. CDR3 bases: TGTGCCAGCACTCTGGGAGGGGGGTTCTACGAGCAGTACTTC. The chain uses TRBV6-1 and TRBJ2-7, with a possible D match to TRBD2 (7 bases). The germline CDR1 and CDR2 sequences are MNHNS and SASEGT. V was cut by 7 bases and J by 3 bases, with 16 bases left in between. CDR3 length: 14 residues.

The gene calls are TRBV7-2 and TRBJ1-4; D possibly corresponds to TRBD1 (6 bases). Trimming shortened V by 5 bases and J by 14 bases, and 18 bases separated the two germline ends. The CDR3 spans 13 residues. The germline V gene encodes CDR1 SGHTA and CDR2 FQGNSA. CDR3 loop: CASSPDSGVVLFF. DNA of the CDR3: TGTGCCAGCAGCCCGGACAGCGGTGTAGTGCTGTTTTTT.

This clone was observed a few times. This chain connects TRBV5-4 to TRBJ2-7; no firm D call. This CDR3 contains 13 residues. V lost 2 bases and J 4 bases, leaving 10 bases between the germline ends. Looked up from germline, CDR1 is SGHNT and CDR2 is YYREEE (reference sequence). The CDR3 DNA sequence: TGTGCCAGCAGCTTAGGAGAGTATTACGAGCAGTACTTC. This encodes CASSLGEYYEQYF.

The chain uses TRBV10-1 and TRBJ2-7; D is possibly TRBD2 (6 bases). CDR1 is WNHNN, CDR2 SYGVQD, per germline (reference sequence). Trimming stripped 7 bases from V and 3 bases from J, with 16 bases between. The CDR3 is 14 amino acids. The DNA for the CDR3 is TGCGCCAGCAACCCCGGGGGTGGGGGCTACGAGCAGTACTTC. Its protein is CASNPGGGGYEQYF.

CDR3 DNA: TGTGCCAGCACCCTCGGACTAGCCGATTTCAACGGGGAGCTGTTTTTT. It is translated as CASTLGLADFNGELFF. The chain links TRBV27 to TRBJ2-2; 8 bases line up with TRBD2. This CDR3 contains 16 residues. The J segment lost 7 bases and the V segment lost 7 bases, leaving 14 bases of the junction unmatched. Germline V lookup: CDR1 MNHEY, CDR2 SMNVEV (reference sequence).

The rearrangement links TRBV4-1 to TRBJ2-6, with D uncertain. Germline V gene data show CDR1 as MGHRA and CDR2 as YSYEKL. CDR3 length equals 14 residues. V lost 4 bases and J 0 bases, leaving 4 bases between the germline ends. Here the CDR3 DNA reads TGCGCCAGCAGCCCTAGCTCTGGGGCCAACGTCCTGACTTTC. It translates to CASSPSSGANVLTF.

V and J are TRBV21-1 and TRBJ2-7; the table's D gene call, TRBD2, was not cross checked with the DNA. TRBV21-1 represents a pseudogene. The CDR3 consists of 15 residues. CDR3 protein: CASSKVREMIYEQYF. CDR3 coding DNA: TGTGCCAGCAGCAAAGTGCGGGAGATGATCTACGAGCAGTACTTC.

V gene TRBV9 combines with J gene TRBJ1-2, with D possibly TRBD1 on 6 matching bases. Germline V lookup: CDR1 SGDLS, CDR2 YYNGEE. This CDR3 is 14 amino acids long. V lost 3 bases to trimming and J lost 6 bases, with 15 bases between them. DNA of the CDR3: TGTGCCAGCAGCGCAGTCCAGGGGATCGATGGCTACACCTTC. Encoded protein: CASSAVQGIDGYTF.